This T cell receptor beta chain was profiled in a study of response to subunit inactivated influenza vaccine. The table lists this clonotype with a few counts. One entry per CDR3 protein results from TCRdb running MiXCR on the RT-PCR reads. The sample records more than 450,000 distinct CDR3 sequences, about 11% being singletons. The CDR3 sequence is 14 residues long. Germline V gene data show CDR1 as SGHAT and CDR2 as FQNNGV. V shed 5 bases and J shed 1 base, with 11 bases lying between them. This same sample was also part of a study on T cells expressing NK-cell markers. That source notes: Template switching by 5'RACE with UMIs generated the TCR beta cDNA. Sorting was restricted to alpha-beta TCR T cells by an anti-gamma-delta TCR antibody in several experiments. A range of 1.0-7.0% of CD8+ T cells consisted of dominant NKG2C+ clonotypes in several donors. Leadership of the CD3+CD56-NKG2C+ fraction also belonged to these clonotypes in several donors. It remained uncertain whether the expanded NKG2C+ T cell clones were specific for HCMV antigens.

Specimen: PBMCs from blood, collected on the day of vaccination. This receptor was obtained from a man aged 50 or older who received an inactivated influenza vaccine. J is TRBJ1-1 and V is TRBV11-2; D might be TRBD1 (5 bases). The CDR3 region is CASSVGTANTEAFF. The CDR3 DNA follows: TGTGCCAGCAGCGTAGGGACGGCGAACACTGAAGCTTTCTTT.